The T cell receptor (beta chain) under discussion was sequenced for a study of T cells in Graves' hyperthyroidism and ophthalmopathy. RNA transcripts were the template for amplifying TCR beta CDR3 regions. Primed by the HTBI set, a first-round RT-PCR was run on the TCR CDR3. TCRdb independently ran MiXCR on the multiplex PCR reads; one entry per CDR3 protein. The table includes a few hundred thousand distinct CDR3 sequences, around 15% detected once. At least ten counts were recorded for this clonotype. Germline V lookup: CDR1 MDHEN, CDR2 SYDVKM. The length of the CDR3 is 16 residues. V shed 5 bases and J shed 2 bases, with 18 bases lying between them.

The TCR was taken from a woman aged 25 to 39 with Graves' ophthalmopathy. This chain connects TRBV28 to TRBJ1-1; D perhaps matches TRBD1 (6 bases). Sequencing was performed on blood. The CDR3 sequence: CASSPLLQGINTEAFF. CDR3 nucleotides: TGTGCCAGCAGTCCCCTTCTCCAGGGGATAAACACTGAAGCTTTCTTT.